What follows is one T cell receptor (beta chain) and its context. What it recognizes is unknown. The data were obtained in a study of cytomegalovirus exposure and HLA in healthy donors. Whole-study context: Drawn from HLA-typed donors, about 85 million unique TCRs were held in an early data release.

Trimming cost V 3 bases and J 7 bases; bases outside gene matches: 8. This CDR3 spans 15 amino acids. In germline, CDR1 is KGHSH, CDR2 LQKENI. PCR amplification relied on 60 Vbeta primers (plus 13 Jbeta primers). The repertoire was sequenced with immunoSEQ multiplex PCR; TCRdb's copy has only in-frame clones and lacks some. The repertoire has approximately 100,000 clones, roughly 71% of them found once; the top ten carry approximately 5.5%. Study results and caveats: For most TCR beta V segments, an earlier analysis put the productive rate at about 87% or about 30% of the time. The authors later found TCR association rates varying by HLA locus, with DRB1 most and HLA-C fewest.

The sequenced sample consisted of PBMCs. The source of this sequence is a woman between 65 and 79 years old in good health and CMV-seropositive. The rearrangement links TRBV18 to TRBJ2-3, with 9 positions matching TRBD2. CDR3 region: CASSPSASGINTQYF. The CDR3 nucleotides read TGTGCCAGCTCACCGAGTGCTAGCGGGATAAATACGCAGTATTTT.